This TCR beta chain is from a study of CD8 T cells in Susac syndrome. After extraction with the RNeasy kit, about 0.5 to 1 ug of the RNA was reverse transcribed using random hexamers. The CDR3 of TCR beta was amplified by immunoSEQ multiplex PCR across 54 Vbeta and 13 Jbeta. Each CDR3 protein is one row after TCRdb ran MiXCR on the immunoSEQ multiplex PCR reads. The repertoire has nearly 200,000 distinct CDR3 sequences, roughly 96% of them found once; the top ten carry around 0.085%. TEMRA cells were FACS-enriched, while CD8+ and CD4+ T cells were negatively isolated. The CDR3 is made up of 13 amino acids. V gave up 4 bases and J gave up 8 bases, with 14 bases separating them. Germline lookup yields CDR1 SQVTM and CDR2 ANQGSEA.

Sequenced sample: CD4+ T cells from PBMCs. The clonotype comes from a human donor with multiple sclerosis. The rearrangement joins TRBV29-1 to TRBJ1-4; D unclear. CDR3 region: CSVGRSAAEKLFF. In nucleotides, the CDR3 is TGCAGCGTTGGTAGATCCGCGGCAGAAAAACTGTTTTTT. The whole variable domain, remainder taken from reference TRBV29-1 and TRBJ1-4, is SAVISQKPSRDICQRGTSLTIQCQVDSQVTMMFWYRQQPGQSLTLIATANQGSEATYESGFVIDKFPISRPNLTFSTLTVSNMSPEDSSIYLCSVGRSAAEKLFFGSGTQLSVL.